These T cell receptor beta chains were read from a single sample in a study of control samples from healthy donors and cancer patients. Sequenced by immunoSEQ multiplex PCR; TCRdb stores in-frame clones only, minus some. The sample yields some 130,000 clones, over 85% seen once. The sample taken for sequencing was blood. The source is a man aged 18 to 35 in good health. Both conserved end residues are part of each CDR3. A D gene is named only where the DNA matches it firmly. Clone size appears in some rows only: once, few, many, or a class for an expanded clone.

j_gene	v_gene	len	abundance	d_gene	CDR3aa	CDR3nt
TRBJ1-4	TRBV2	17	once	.	CASRPTSLASTNEKLFF	TGTGCCAGCAGACCTACAAGTTTGGCTTCAACTAATGAAAAACTGTTTTTT
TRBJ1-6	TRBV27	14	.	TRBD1	CASRIQGAPSPLHF	TGTGCCAGCAGAATCCAGGGGGCGCCGTCACCCCTCCACTTT
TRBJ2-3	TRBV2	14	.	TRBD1	CASSEDRGTDTQYF	TGTGCCAGCAGTGAGGACAGGGGAACAGATACGCAGTATTTT
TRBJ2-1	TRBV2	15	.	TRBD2	CASMSRLAGGNEQFF	TGTGCCAGTATGTCAAGACTAGCGGGGGGGAATGAGCAGTTCTTC
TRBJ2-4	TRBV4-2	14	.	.	CASSQAGLKNIQYF	TGTGCCAGCAGCCAAGCGGGGCTGAAAAACATTCAGTACTTC
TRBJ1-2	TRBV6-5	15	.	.	CASSYSGFRGGGYTF	TGTGCCAGCAGTTACTCGGGGTTTCGAGGGGGTGGCTACACCTTC
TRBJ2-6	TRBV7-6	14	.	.	CASSLNSGANVLTF	TGTGCCAGCAGCTTGAACTCTGGGGCCAACGTCCTGACTTTC
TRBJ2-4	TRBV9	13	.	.	CASSRLVFDIQYF	TGTGCCAGCAGCAGGCTAGTCTTCGACATTCAGTACTTC
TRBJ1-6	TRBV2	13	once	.	CASSGQPNSPLHF	TGTGCCAGCAGTGGGCAACCTAATTCACCCCTCCACTTT
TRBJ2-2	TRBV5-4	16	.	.	CASSLAGGENTGELFF	TGTGCCAGCAGCTTGGCCGGGGGAGAGAACACCGGGGAGCTGTTTTTT
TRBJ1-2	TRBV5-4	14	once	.	CASSFRGALSGYTF	TGTGCCAGCAGCTTCAGGGGAGCTCTATCCGGCTACACCTTC
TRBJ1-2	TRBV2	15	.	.	CASSEGGSATYGYTF	TGTGCCAGCAGTGAAGGGGGATCAGCCACCTATGGCTACACCTTC
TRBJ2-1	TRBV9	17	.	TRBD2	CASSVSLAGRSYNEQFF	TGTGCCAGCAGCGTATCATTAGCGGGGCGCTCCTACAATGAGCAGTTCTTC
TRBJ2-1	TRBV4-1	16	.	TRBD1	CASSPIAGGRHNEQFF	TGCGCCAGCAGCCCTATAGCAGGGGGCCGTCACAATGAGCAGTTCTTC
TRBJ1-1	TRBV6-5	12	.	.	CASSRLNTEAFF	TGTGCCAGCAGTAGACTTAACACTGAAGCTTTCTTT
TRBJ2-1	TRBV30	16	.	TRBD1	CAWSSFDRGSYNEQFF	TGTGCCTGGAGTTCATTCGACAGGGGGTCCTACAATGAGCAGTTCTTC
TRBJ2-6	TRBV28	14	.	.	CASSPLSGANVLTF	TGTGCCAGCAGTCCCCTCTCTGGGGCCAACGTCCTGACTTTC
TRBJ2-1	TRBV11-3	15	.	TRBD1	CASSPTGGPYNEQFF	TGTGCCAGCAGCCCCACAGGGGGCCCCTACAATGAGCAGTTCTTC
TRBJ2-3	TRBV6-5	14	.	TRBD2	CASSLAGTTDTQYF	TGTGCCAGCTCCCTAGCGGGGACCACAGATACGCAGTATTTT
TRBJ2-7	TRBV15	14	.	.	CATSRVTDAYEQYF	TGTGCCACCAGCAGAGTGACAGATGCCTACGAGCAGTACTTC
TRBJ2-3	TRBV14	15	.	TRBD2	CASSLGLAGTDTQYF	TGTGCCAGCAGCCTCGGACTAGCGGGGACAGATACGCAGTATTTT
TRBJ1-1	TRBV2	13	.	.	CASALTATTEAFF	TGTGCCAGCGCCCTGACAGCTACAACTGAAGCTTTCTTT
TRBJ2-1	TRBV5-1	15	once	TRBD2	CASSLERGGSSEQFF	TGCGCCAGCAGCTTGGAGCGGGGGGGCTCGAGTGAGCAGTTCTTC
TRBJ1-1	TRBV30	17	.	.	CAWSVGSLGLPGGEAFF	TGTGCCTGGAGTGTAGGTTCGTTGGGACTTCCAGGCGGTGAAGCTTTCTTT
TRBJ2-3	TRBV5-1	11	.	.	CASQRGDTQYF	TGCGCCAGCCAAAGGGGGGATACGCAGTATTTT
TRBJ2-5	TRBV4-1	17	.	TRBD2	CASSRGLAGTPQETQYF	TGCGCCAGCAGCCGAGGACTAGCGGGGACTCCTCAAGAGACCCAGTACTTC
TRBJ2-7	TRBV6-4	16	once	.	CASSPLWDPTQYEQYF	TGTGCCAGCAGTCCTCTATGGGACCCCACCCAGTACGAGCAGTACTTC
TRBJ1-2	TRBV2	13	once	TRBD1	CASRGTGGYGYTF	TGTGCCAGCAGGGGGACAGGGGGCTATGGCTACACCTTC
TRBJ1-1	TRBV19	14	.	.	CASSRRVGGTEAFF	TGTGCCAGTAGTAGGAGGGTCGGAGGCACTGAAGCTTTCTTT
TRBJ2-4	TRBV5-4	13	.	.	CASSLPAKNIQYF	TGTGCCAGCAGCCTCCCAGCCAAAAACATTCAGTACTTC
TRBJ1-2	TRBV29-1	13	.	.	CSVAPGQGLGYTF	TGCAGCGTTGCCCCGGGGCAGGGACTAGGCTACACCTTC
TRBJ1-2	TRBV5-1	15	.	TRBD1	CASRPGQDGVYGYTF	TGCGCCAGCAGACCGGGACAGGACGGGGTATATGGCTACACCTTC
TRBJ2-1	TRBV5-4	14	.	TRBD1	CASSLLQGANEQFF	TGTGCCAGCAGCTTGTTACAGGGGGCGAATGAGCAGTTCTTC
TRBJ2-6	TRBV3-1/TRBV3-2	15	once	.	CASSQVRSGANVLTF	TGTGCCAGCAGCCAAGTTCGGTCTGGGGCCAACGTCCTGACTTTC
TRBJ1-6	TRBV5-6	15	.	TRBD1	CASSLGHRGGSPLHF	TGTGCCAGCAGCTTGGGACACAGGGGAGGTTCACCCCTCCACTTT
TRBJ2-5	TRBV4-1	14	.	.	CASSRGTFQETQYF	TGCGCCAGCAGCCGAGGGACTTTCCAAGAGACCCAGTACTTC
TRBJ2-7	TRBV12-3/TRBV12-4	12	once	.	CASSLADYEQYF	TGTGCCAGCAGTTTAGCGGACTACGAGCAGTACTTC
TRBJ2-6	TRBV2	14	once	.	CASSEELGANVLTF	TGTGCCAGCAGTGAGGAGTTGGGGGCCAACGTCCTGACTTTC
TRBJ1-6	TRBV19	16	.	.	CASTKTGSVGDSPLHF	TGTGCCAGTACGAAAACAGGGTCCGTGGGGGATTCACCCCTCCACTTT
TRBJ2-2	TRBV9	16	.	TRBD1	CASSVGGQLNTGELFF	TGTGCCAGCAGCGTAGGGGGACAGCTCAACACCGGGGAGCTGTTTTTT
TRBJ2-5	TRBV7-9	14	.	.	CASSLSGGQETQYF	TGTGCCAGCAGCTTATCAGGGGGGCAAGAGACCCAGTACTTC
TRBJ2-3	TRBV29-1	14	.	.	CSVERLPEADTQYF	TGCAGCGTTGAGAGACTGCCCGAGGCAGATACGCAGTATTTT
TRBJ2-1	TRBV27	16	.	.	CASTHWREAPYNEQFF	TGTGCCAGCACCCATTGGAGGGAGGCACCCTACAATGAGCAGTTCTTC
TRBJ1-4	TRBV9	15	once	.	CASSVRGGIGEKLFF	TGTGCCAGCAGCGTACGTGGGGGGATTGGTGAAAAACTGTTTTTT
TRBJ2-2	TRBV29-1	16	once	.	CSVGDTGTTRPGELFF	TGCAGCGTTGGGGACACCGGGACTACGCGACCCGGGGAGCTGTTTTTT
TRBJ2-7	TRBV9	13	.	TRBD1	CASSAGQLYEQYF	TGTGCCAGCAGCGCGGGACAGCTCTACGAGCAGTACTTC
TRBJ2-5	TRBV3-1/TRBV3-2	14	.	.	CASSYRTNQETQYF	TGTGCCAGCAGCTACCGGACTAACCAAGAGACCCAGTACTTC
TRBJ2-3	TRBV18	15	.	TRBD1	CASSPATGSTDTQYF	TGTGCCAGCTCACCCGCGACAGGGAGCACAGATACGCAGTATTTT
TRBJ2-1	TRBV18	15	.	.	CASSPQEDSYNEQFF	TGTGCCAGCTCACCACAAGAAGACTCCTACAATGAGCAGTTCTTC
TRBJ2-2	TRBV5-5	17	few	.	CASSLGFRTSNTGELFF	TGTGCCAGCAGCTTGGGGTTTCGGACCTCGAACACCGGGGAGCTGTTTTTT
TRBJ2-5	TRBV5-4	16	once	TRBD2	CASSSGLAGGQETQYF	TGTGCCAGCAGCTCAGGACTAGCGGGGGGGCAAGAGACCCAGTACTTC
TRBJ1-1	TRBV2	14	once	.	CASSEVSRNTEAFF	TGTGCCAGCAGTGAAGTCAGTAGGAACACTGAAGCTTTCTTT